The sequence of this T cell receptor beta chain was determined in a study of T cells in tuberculosis. Per germline, CDR1 MNHNS and CDR2 SASEGT. CDR3 size: 15 residues. V dropped 1 base and J dropped 1 base, with 10 bases sitting between them. Only in-frame clones appear in the TCRdb table, and some are missing; sequencing was by immunoSEQ multiplex PCR. Of approximately 40,000 clones in the sample, roughly 94% were seen once. Time point in this sample: new active TB diagnosis, blood taken before or within 7 days of starting treatment. Sequencing used PBMCs, obtained at tuberculosis diagnosis. The chain recombines TRBV6-1 with TRBJ1-2, with D perhaps TRBD1 (6 bases). The sequence derives from an adult with tuberculosis. DNA for the CDR3: TGTGCCAGCAGTGAAGACAGGGTTATTAACTATGGCTACACCTTC. It encodes CASSEDRVINYGYTF.